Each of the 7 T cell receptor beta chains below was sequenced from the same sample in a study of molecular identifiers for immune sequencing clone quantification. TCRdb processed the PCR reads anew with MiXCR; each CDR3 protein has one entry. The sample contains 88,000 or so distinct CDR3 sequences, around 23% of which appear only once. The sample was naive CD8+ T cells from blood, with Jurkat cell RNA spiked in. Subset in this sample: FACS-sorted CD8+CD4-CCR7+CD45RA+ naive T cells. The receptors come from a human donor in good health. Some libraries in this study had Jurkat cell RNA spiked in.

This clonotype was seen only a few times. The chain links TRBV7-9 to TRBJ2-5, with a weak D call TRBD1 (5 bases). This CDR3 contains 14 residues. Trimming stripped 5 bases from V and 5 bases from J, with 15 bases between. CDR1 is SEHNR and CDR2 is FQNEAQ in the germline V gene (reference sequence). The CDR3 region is CASSPRTAGETQYF. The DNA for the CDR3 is TGTGCCAGCAGCCCTCGGACCGCAGGGGAGACCCAGTACTTC. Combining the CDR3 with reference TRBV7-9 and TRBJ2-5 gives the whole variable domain DTGVSQNPRHKITKRGQNVTFRCDPISEHNRLYWYRQTLGQGPEFLTYFQNEAQLEKSRLLSDRFSAERPKGSFSTLEIQRTEQGDSAMYLCASSPRTAGETQYFGPGTRLLVL.

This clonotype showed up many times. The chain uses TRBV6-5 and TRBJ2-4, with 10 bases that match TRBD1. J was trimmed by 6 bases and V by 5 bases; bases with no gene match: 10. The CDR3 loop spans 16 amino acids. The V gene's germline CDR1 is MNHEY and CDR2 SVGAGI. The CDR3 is CASSTPSTGGLNIQYF. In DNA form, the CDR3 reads TGTGCCAGCAGTACGCCCTCGACAGGGGGCTTAAACATTCAGTACTTC.

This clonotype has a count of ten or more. The CDR3 DNA reads as TGTGCCAGCAGCCCTACGGTCCAGGGCTCCTACGAGCAGTACTTC. Translated, it gives CASSPTVQGSYEQYF. The V and J genes are TRBV7-2 and TRBJ2-7; D possibly corresponds to TRBD1 (5 bases). The CDR3 consists of 15 residues. CDR1 and CDR2 from the germline V gene are SGHTA and FQGNSA. V dropped 5 bases and J dropped 0 bases, with 14 bases sitting between them.

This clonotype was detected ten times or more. The CDR3 region is CAWSLYDYNEQFF. In DNA, the CDR3 is TGTGCCTGGAGTCTGTACGATTACAATGAGCAGTTCTTC. The rearrangement joins TRBV30 to TRBJ2-1; D gene uncertain. Germline values: CDR1 GTSNPN, CDR2 SVGIG (reference sequence). Trimming cost V 2 bases and J 4 bases, with 9 bases left between them. This CDR3 has 13 amino acids. The complete variable domain, with remaining parts taken from reference TRBV30 and TRBJ2-1, reads SQTIHQWPATLVQPVGSPLSLECTVEGTSNPNLYWYRQAAGRGLQLLFYSVGIGQISSEVPQNLSASRPQDRQFILSSKKLLLSDSGFYLCAWSLYDYNEQFFGPGTRLTVL.

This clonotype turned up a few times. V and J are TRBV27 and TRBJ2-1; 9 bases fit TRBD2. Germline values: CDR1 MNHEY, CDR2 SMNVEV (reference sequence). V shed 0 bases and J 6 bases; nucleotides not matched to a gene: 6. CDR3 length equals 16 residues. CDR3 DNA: TGTGCCAGCAGTTTATCAGGCGGGAGGGCCGCCAATGAGCAGTTCTTC. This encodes CASSLSGGRAANEQFF.

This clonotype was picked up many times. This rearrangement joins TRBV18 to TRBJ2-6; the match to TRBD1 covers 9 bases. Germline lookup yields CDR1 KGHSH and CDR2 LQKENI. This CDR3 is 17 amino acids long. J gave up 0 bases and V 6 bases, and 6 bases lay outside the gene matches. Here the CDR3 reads CASSRTGEPSGANVLTF. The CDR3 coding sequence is TGTGCCAGCTCGCGGACAGGGGAGCCCTCTGGGGCCAACGTCCTGACTTTC.

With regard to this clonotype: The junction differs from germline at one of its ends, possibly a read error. CDR3 in amino acids: CASSLFGTGVNTGELFF. CDR3 in DNA: TGTGCTAGCAGCTTATTTGGGACAGGGGTAAACACCGGGGAGCTGTTTTTT. The chain recombines TRBV7-7 with TRBJ2-2, with TRBD1 matching over 10 bases. Per the germline V gene, CDR1 is SSHAT and CDR2 is FNYEAQ (reference sequence). The CDR3 spans 17 residues.